The rows below give T cell receptor beta chains drawn from one sample of a study of T cells in Graves' hyperthyroidism and ophthalmopathy. One entry per CDR3 protein, called by TCRdb with MiXCR from the multiplex PCR reads. The sample has 370,000 or so distinct CDR3 sequences, 15% to 19% seen once; the top ten hold around a quarter. Specimen: blood. The receptor source for this set is a woman aged 18-29 years with Graves' hyperthyroidism that later progressed to Graves' ophthalmopathy. The CDR3 runs from the conserved cysteine through the conserved F or W.

j_call: TRBJ2-2; v_call: TRBV11-2; cdr3_aa: CASSRVPDRMAAGELFF
j_call: TRBJ2-1; v_call: TRBV5-1; cdr3_aa: CASSWGEGGPHNEQFF
j_call: TRBJ1-4; v_call: TRBV7-6; cdr3_aa: CASSMGGLNEKLFF
j_call: TRBJ2-3; v_call: TRBV10-3; cdr3_aa: CAISESASGSVADTQYF
j_call: TRBJ2-1; v_call: TRBV5-1; cdr3_aa: CASSPDWDGSSQFF
j_call: TRBJ2-1; v_call: TRBV7-9; cdr3_aa: CASSLGLGRGNEQFF
j_call: TRBJ2-5; v_call: TRBV29-1; cdr3_aa: CSVEALAENEETQYF
j_call: TRBJ2-1; v_call: TRBV14; cdr3_aa: CASSPYSGTSGYNEQFF
j_call: TRBJ2-2; v_call: TRBV27; cdr3_aa: CASSLVASGRRGELFF
j_call: TRBJ1-2; v_call: TRBV6-5; cdr3_aa: CASSYSGQGVNYGYTF
j_call: TRBJ1-5; v_call: TRBV28; cdr3_aa: CASSSLPGQGGKGTQPQHF
j_call: TRBJ2-7; v_call: TRBV4-3; cdr3_aa: CASSQGRAGGPGEQYF
j_call: TRBJ2-7; v_call: TRBV20-1; cdr3_aa: CSAPSGIAYEQYF
j_call: TRBJ2-7; v_call: TRBV20-1; cdr3_aa: CSARDHWAGPYEQYF
j_call: TRBJ2-3; v_call: TRBV19; cdr3_aa: CASSIGVQGTDTQYF
j_call: TRBJ2-1; v_call: TRBV19; cdr3_aa: CASTGKREYNEQFF
j_call: TRBJ2-5; v_call: TRBV5-1; cdr3_aa: CASSWRVGEGETQYF
j_call: TRBJ2-4; v_call: TRBV20-1; cdr3_aa: CSATDGENIQYF
j_call: TRBJ1-5; v_call: TRBV28; cdr3_aa: CASSLRPALSQPQHF
j_call: TRBJ2-1; v_call: TRBV19; cdr3_aa: CASKQAGGNGAYNEQFF
j_call: TRBJ1-2; v_call: TRBV20-1; cdr3_aa: CSAKGQVLGYTF
j_call: TRBJ2-5; v_call: TRBV28; cdr3_aa: CASSLAGQGARETQYF
j_call: TRBJ2-1; v_call: TRBV7-9; cdr3_aa: CASSLPTSGRTHEQFF
j_call: TRBJ2-5; v_call: TRBV7-7; cdr3_aa: CASSLDPQETQYF